The clone carrying this T cell receptor (beta chain) showed up many times. Time point: newly diagnosed GD, antithyroid drugs for less than 3 months. RNA extracted from PBMCs served as the sequencing template. Arm-PCR of CDR3 regions and iRepertoire HTBI primers were used to build TCR beta libraries. One entry per CDR3 protein results from TCRdb running MiXCR on the multiplex PCR reads. The table includes more than 400,000 distinct CDR3 sequences, 15% to 20% detected once. The data are from a study of regulatory T cells in long-lasting Graves disease. Study-level background: New Graves' disease cases had less than 3 months of antithyroid drugs.

The CDR3 has 13 residues. V was cut by 3 bases and J by 4 bases, with 8 bases left in between. A further study also used this sample, focusing on T cells in Graves' hyperthyroidism and ophthalmopathy. Per that study: The study left out patients who had uncontrolled infection, other autoimmune disease, pregnancy or lactation.

The sample here was peripheral blood mononuclear cells (PBMCs), taken at new diagnosis, from a patient treated with antithyroid drugs. This clonotype was sampled from a man aged 40-50 years with Graves disease. V and J are TRBV12-3 or TRBV12-4 and TRBJ2-3; no reliable D call. CDR3 nucleotide sequence: TGTGCCAGCAGTTTGTCTGATCCAGATACGCAGTATTTT. It translates to CASSLSDPDTQYF.